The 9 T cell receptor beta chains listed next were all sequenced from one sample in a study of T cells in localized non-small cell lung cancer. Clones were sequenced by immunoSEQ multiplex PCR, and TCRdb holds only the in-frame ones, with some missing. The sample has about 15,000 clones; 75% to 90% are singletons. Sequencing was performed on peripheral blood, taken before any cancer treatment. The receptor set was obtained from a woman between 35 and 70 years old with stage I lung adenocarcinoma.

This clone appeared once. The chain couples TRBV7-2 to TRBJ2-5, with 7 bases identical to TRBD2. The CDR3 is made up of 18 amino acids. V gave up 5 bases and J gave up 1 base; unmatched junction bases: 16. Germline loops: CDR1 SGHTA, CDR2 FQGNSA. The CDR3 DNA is TGTGCCAGCAGCCTTACCCCATTTCAGCGGGGCATCCAAGAGACCCAGTACTTC. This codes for CASSLTPFQRGIQETQYF.

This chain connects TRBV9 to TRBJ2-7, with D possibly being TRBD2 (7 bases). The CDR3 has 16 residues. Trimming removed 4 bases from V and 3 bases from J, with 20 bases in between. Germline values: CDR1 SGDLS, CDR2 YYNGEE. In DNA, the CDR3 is TGTGCCAGCAGCCCTCCAACGGGGGGCTTCGGCTACGAGCAGTACTTC. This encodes CASSPPTGGFGYEQYF.

The CDR3 sequence: CASSSAPRDGGTFANTGELFF. CDR3 DNA: TGTGCCAGCTCATCTGCCCCTCGGGACGGTGGTACATTCGCGAACACCGGGGAGCTGTTTTTT. The chain has TRBV18 and TRBJ2-2; tentatively, D is TRBD1 or TRBD2 (5 bases each). Trimming pared 5 bases from V and 0 bases from J, leaving 28 bases between. CDR3 length: 21 residues. Germline CDR1 KGHSH, CDR2 LQKENI.

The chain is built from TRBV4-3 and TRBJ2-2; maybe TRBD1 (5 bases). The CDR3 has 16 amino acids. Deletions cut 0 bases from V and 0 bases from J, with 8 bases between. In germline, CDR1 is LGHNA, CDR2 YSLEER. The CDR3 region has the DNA TGCGCCAGCAGCCAAGATCGACAGTCGAACACCGGGGAGCTGTTTTTT. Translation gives CASSQDRQSNTGELFF.

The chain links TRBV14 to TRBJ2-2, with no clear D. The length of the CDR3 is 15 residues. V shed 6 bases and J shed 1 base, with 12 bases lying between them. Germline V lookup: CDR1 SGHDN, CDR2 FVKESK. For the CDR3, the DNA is TGTGCCAGCAGATGGGGTTCGGGGAACACCGGGGAGCTGTTTTTT. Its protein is CASRWGSGNTGELFF.

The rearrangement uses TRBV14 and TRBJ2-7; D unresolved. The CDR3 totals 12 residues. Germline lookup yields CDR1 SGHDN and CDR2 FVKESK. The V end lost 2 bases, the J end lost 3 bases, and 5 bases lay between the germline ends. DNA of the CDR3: TGTGCCAGCAGCCAATCCCACTACGAGCAGTACTTC. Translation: CASSQSHYEQYF. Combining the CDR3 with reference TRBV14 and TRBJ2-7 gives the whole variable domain EAGVTQFPSHSVIEKGQTVTLRCDPISGHDNLYWYRRVMGKEIKFLLHFVKESKQDESGMPNNRFLAERTGGTYSTLKVQPAELEDSGVYFCASSQSHYEQYFGPGTRLTVT.

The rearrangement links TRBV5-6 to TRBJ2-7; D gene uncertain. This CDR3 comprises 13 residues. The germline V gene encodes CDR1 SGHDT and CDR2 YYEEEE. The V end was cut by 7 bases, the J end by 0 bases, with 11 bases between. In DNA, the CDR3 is TGTGCCAGCCTCAGTCCGTTCTCCTACGAGCAGTACTTC. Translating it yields CASLSPFSYEQYF. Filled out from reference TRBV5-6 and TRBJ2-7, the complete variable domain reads DAGVTQSPTHLIKTRGQQVTLRCSPKSGHDTVSWYQQALGQGPQFIFQYYEEEERQRGNFPDRFSGHQFPNYSSELNVNALLLGDSALYLCASLSPFSYEQYFGPGTRLTVT.

The CDR3, as DNA: TGTGCCAGCAGACCGACCGACAGTGTCAACTATGGCTACACCTTC. This encodes CASRPTDSVNYGYTF. The genes are TRBV13 and TRBJ1-2; tentatively, D is TRBD1 (5 bases). Germline V lookup: CDR1 PRHDT, CDR2 FYEKMQ (reference sequence). The V gene lost 6 bases and the J gene lost 2 bases, with 16 bases spanning the gap. The CDR3 contains 15 residues.

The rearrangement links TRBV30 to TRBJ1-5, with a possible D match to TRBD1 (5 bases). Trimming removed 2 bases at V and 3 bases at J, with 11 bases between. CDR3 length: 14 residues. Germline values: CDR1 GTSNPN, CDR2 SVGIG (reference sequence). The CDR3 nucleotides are TGTGCCTGGAGTTCGGGACGGAACAATCAGCCCCAGCATTTT. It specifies CAWSSGRNNQPQHF.